These 25 T cell receptor beta chains were all obtained from the same sample, sequenced in a study of T cells after yellow fever vaccination. TCRdb processed the 5' RACE reads anew with MiXCR; each CDR3 protein has one entry. This sample has about 340,000 distinct CDR3 sequences, with approximately 4% found just once. The sequencing here drew on PBMCs, taken 5 days after the yellow fever booster vaccination. These receptors all stem from a man younger than 35 who received the YFV17D yellow fever vaccine.

The chain is built from TRBV7-2 and TRBJ2-7; D is perhaps TRBD1 (7 bases). This CDR3 contains 16 residues. Trimming cost V 5 bases and J 2 bases, with 19 bases left between them. CDR1 SGHTA and CDR2 FQGNSA come from the germline V gene. Here the CDR3 reads CASSPRRAGGAYEQYF. CDR3 nucleotide sequence: TGTGCCAGCAGCCCCCGGAGGGCAGGGGGTGCCTACGAGCAGTACTTC.

The rearrangement uses TRBV9 and TRBJ1-2; a possible D gene is TRBD1 (5 bases). V was cut by 0 bases and J by 6 bases, with 12 bases left in between. The CDR3 runs to 14 residues. CDR1 and CDR2 from the germline V gene are SGDLS and YYNGEE. The CDR3 loop is CASSVDRRGDGYTF. CDR3 nucleotide sequence: TGTGCCAGCAGCGTAGATCGTAGAGGGGATGGCTACACCTTC.

This clonotype came up a few times. The rearrangement links TRBV7-3 to TRBJ2-1; 12 bases agree with TRBD2. Germline V gene data show CDR1 as SGHTA and CDR2 as FQGTGA. V was clipped by 10 bases and J by 6 bases; unmatched bases: 10. The CDR3 sequence is 15 residues long. DNA for the CDR3: TGTGCCACCTCCCTAGCGGGGGGGCCCATCAATGAGCAGTTCTTC. It translates to CATSLAGGPINEQFF.

This clonotype showed up just a few times. The chain links TRBV7-2 to TRBJ2-1; 16 positions match TRBD2. The CDR3 contains 17 residues. Germline assignment: CDR1 SGHTA and CDR2 FQGNSA. V lost 5 bases, J lost 9 bases, and 10 bases stayed unmatched. CDR3 protein: CASSIAGTSGGAREQFF. The CDR3 nucleotides are TGTGCCAGCAGCATCGCCGGGACTAGCGGGGGGGCTCGTGAGCAGTTCTTC.

In this sample, this clonotype turned up a few times. The CDR3 bases are TGTGCCAGCAGTTTCGCAGGGGGAAAACTGTTTTTT. Translated, it gives CASSFAGGKLFF. The chain is built from TRBV27 and TRBJ1-4; 7 positions agree with TRBD1. The V gene end was trimmed by 3 bases and the J gene end by 10 bases; junction bases not matched to a gene: 2. The CDR3 is made up of 12 amino acids. Germline loops: CDR1 MNHEY, CDR2 SMNVEV (reference sequence).

This clonotype appeared many times. This rearrangement joins TRBV5-1 to TRBJ2-4; 7 bases are shared with TRBD1. Germline V CDR1 and CDR2: SGHRS, YFSETQ. The CDR3 is made up of 13 amino acids. Losses at the gene ends were 4 bases for V and 5 bases for J; bases not matched to a gene: 3. CDR3 nucleotide sequence: TGCGCCAGCAGCCTGGGACAGCAAAACATTCAGTACTTC. Its translation: CASSLGQQNIQYF.

The chain recombines TRBV27 with TRBJ2-1; D perhaps matches TRBD1 (6 bases). Germline V gene data show CDR1 as MNHEY and CDR2 as SMNVEV (reference sequence). The CDR3 is 14 amino acids. The ends were cut back, 6 bases at V and 7 bases at J, with 16 bases in the middle. The CDR3 spells CASSTPGQTNEQFF. The DNA for the CDR3 is TGTGCCAGCAGCACCCCGGGACAAACTAATGAGCAGTTCTTC.

This clonotype was counted at least ten times. The rearrangement links TRBV20-1 to TRBJ1-1, with D perhaps matching TRBD1 (5 bases). The CDR3 runs 14 residues. Trimming stripped 3 bases from V and 4 bases from J, with 15 bases between. Germline CDR1 DFQATT, CDR2 SNEGSKA (reference sequence). In DNA form, the CDR3 reads TGCAGTGCTAGTATTCGGGGGGAGGGCACTGAAGCTTTCTTT. Translating gives CSASIRGEGTEAFF.

This clonotype has ten or more counts. V gene TRBV10-2 combines with J gene TRBJ1-1; no clear D. Trimming removed 3 bases from V and 4 bases from J, with 9 bases in between. This CDR3 spans 13 amino acids. Germline CDR1 and CDR2: WSHSY and SAAADI. This chain's CDR3 is CASSDAGLTEAFF. The CDR3 DNA sequence: TGCGCCAGCAGTGATGCAGGCCTCACTGAAGCTTTCTTT.

A note on this clonotype: A read error may be the cause here, since a much bigger clone is one base away. The rearrangement joins TRBV7-2 to TRBJ2-5; D remains unclear. V lost 2 bases, J lost 5 bases, and 6 bases lay in between. This CDR3 is 12 amino acids long. Germline values: CDR1 SGHTA, CDR2 FQGNSA. As DNA, the CDR3 is TGTGCCAGCAGCTTAAGAAGGGAGACCCAGTACTTC. Protein: CASSLRRETQYF.

This clonotype has only a few counts. The chain recombines TRBV4-3 with TRBJ2-3; D might be TRBD1 or TRBD2, each matching 5 bases. Germline CDR1 is LGHNA and CDR2 is YSLEER. CDR3 length: 18 amino acids. The V end was cut by 3 bases, the J end by 0 bases, with 19 bases between. This chain's CDR3 is CASSQETPRDASTDTQYF. The DNA of the CDR3 is TGCGCCAGCAGCCAGGAAACTCCCAGGGACGCTAGCACAGATACGCAGTATTTT.

The rearrangement uses TRBV7-9 and TRBJ2-7; 7 positions agree with TRBD1. Trimming took 4 bases from V and 6 from J; bases not matched to a gene: 12. The CDR3 runs to 15 residues. CDR1 is SEHNR and CDR2 is FQNEAQ in the germline V gene (reference sequence). CDR3 in amino acids: CASSSPTGESFEQYF. The CDR3 bases are TGTGCCAGCAGCTCCCCCACAGGGGAAAGTTTCGAGCAGTACTTC.

This clonotype has only a few counts. The chain combines TRBV3-1 with TRBJ1-6; D unclear. The CDR3 covers 15 residues. CDR1 is LGHDT and CDR2 is YNNKEL in the germline V gene (reference sequence). V gave up 4 bases and J gave up 9 bases, with 16 bases separating them. CDR3 coding DNA: TGTGCCAGCAGCCCCCCGGGAGGGAGATCTTCACCCCTCCACTTT. Translating it yields CASSPPGGRSSPLHF.

This clonotype was observed at least ten times. The rearrangement links TRBV9 to TRBJ1-2, with D unclear. V was trimmed by 3 bases and J by 8 bases, leaving 14 bases between them. Germline V gene sequence: CDR1 SGDLS, CDR2 YYNGEE. This CDR3 spans 13 amino acids. The CDR3 nucleotides are TGTGCCAGCAGCGACCCGTCCCACCAGGGCTACACCTTC. Protein product: CASSDPSHQGYTF.

This clonotype occurred many times. The V gene is TRBV5-1, the J gene TRBJ1-4, with a weak D call TRBD1 (5 bases). The CDR3 extends over 13 amino acids. Germline V gene sequence: CDR1 SGHRS, CDR2 YFSETQ. V lost 7 bases and J lost 8, with 15 bases in between. The DNA for the CDR3 is TGCGCCAGCGGGCCAGGGATGGAAGAAAAACTGTTTTTT. Amino acids: CASGPGMEEKLFF.

The chain is built from TRBV5-8 and TRBJ2-3; no reliable D call. The CDR3 spans 12 residues. The ends were cut back, 2 bases at V and 5 bases at J, with 6 bases in the middle. Germline values: CDR1 SGHTS, CDR2 YDEGEE. In DNA, the CDR3 is TGTGCCAGCAGCTTTCGTGTAGATACGCAGTATTTT. Its translation is CASSFRVDTQYF.

This clonotype was seen repeatedly, ten times or more. The J gene is TRBJ2-6, the V gene TRBV6-5; 7 bases are shared with TRBD1. Losses at the gene ends were 2 bases for V and 2 bases for J; bases not matched to a gene: 6. The CDR3 has 17 amino acids. The germline CDR1 and CDR2 sequences are MNHEY and SVGAGI. DNA of the CDR3: TGTGCCAGCAGTTACACGATTACAGGGGCTGGGGCCAACGTCCTGACTTTC. Its protein product is CASSYTITGAGANVLTF.

This clonotype was recorded at least ten times. This rearrangement joins TRBV7-6 to TRBJ1-1, with 9 positions matching TRBD1. The CDR3 runs 16 residues. Trimming took 5 bases from V and 3 from J; bases not matched to a gene: 10. Germline V CDR1 and CDR2: SGHVS, FNYEAQ. The CDR3 protein is CASSVGGTGWDTEAFF. In nucleotides, the CDR3 is TGTGCCAGCAGCGTGGGAGGGACAGGGTGGGACACTGAAGCTTTCTTT.

V and J are TRBV19 and TRBJ1-4; TRBD1 might be the D (5 bases). Per germline, CDR1 LNHDA and CDR2 SQIVND (reference sequence). The CDR3 is 16 amino acids. The V end lost 3 bases, the J end lost 3 bases, and 14 bases lay between the germline ends. Here the CDR3 DNA reads TGTGCCAGTAGTATGGGTGGGGCAGAAGCTAATGAAAAACTGTTTTTT. It codes for CASSMGGAEANEKLFF.

The V gene is TRBV9, the J gene TRBJ2-1; the match to TRBD2 covers 10 bases. V lost 3 bases to trimming and J lost 8 bases; unmatched junction nucleotides: 8. Germline CDR1 SGDLS, CDR2 YYNGEE. The CDR3 is 15 residues long. CDR3 nucleotides: TGTGCCAGCAGCGCGAGCGGGGGGGCCGGCTATGAGCAGTTCTTC. Translated: CASSASGGAGYEQFF.

This clonotype was counted between two and nine times. The chain links TRBV18 to TRBJ1-5; the D gene is possibly TRBD1 (5 bases). Deletions cut 4 bases from V and 4 bases from J, with 11 bases between. Germline loops: CDR1 KGHSH, CDR2 LQKENI. The CDR3 is 14 residues long. In DNA form, the CDR3 reads TGTGCCAGCTCACTCCGGGACCGAAATCAGCCCCAGCATTTT. Protein sequence: CASSLRDRNQPQHF.

This clonotype showed up just a few times. The chain has TRBV28 and TRBJ2-7; TRBD1 matches at 7 bases. This CDR3 is 13 amino acids long. Germline values: CDR1 MDHEN, CDR2 SYDVKM. With 5 bases clipped from V and 2 bases from J, the junction kept 3 bases outside the gene matches. CDR3 in DNA: TGTGCCAGCAGTGAAGGGACAGCCTACGAGCAGTACGTC. Its translation is CASSEGTAYEQYV.

This clonotype has only a few counts. The chain is built from TRBV2 and TRBJ2-5, with 8 bases that match TRBD2. CDR1 is SNHLY, CDR2 FYNNEI, per germline. CDR3 length: 13 residues. V lost 1 base to trimming and J lost 5 bases; unmatched junction nucleotides: 0. CDR3 sequence: CASSEERGETQYF. As DNA, the CDR3 is TGTGCCAGCAGTGAAGAGCGGGGGGAGACCCAGTACTTC.

This clonotype was counted at least ten times. The chain recombines TRBV7-3 with TRBJ2-3, with unresolved D. This CDR3 has 13 residues. The ends were cut back, 5 bases at V and 8 bases at J, with 14 bases in the middle. Germline-derived CDR1 and CDR2 are SGHTA and FQGTGA. CDR3 DNA sequence: TGTGCCAGCAGCCGCTACGGGCCAAGTACGCAGTATTTT. It specifies CASSRYGPSTQYF.

In its sample, this clonotype was seen many times. V is TRBV5-1 and J is TRBJ1-5, with D hard to call. This CDR3 contains 15 residues. Trimming shortened V by 3 bases and J by 2 bases, and 12 bases separated the two germline ends. Germline V gives CDR1 SGHRS, CDR2 YFSETQ. Written as DNA, the CDR3 is TGCGCCAGCAGCTCCGTCCCAGGCGGCAATCAGCCCCAGCATTTT. Translated, it gives CASSSVPGGNQPQHF.